The T cell receptor beta chain under discussion was sequenced for a study of T cells in tuberculosis. On the study more broadly: Within 7 days of starting treatment, or before, PBMC were stored.

Study-wide results and limits: Active tuberculosis TCR-alpha repertoires lay closer to GMM-specific TCRs than IGRA-negative controls, suggesting clonal expansion.

This table comes from immunoSEQ multiplex PCR, and its TCRdb copy is limited to in-frame clones, with some not included. The sample lists 30,000 to 35,000 clones, 92% occurring once. Germline CDR1 SGHTA, CDR2 FQGNSA. This CDR3 contains 16 residues. V lost 2 bases, J lost 4 bases, and 7 bases stayed unmatched. Time point here: new active TB diagnosis, blood taken before or within 7 days of starting treatment. This clone was seen only a few times. Its cognate antigen is unknown. This chain connects TRBV7-2 to TRBJ1-3; 8 nucleotides line up with TRBD1. The source material was PBMCs, sampled at tuberculosis diagnosis. The sequence derives from an adult with tuberculosis. Some clones in this sample may be carry-over from other donors' samples. CDR3 sequence reads: CASSLSPRTGGNTIYF. The CDR3 nucleotides are TGTGCCAGCAGCTTATCCCCAAGGACAGGGGGAAACACCATATATTTT. The full variable domain, its missing parts supplied by reference TRBV7-2 and TRBJ1-3, is GAGVSQSPSNKVTEKGKDVELRCDPISGHTALYWYRQSLGQGLEFLIYFQGNSAPDKSGLPSDRFSAERTGGSVSTLTIQRTQQEDSAVYLCASSLSPRTGGNTIYFGEGSWLTVV.